This T cell receptor beta chain was captured in a study of OX40 agonist ivuxolimab in advanced cancers. Across the study: Partial responses, seen in three patients, involved one hepatocellular carcinoma and two cutaneous melanomas. Whole-study results and caveats: Nonresponders, in some cases, also had low normalized T-cell clonal expansion. The mean number of expanded clones was higher in CD8+ T cells than in CD4+. CD4+ and CD8+ blood T cells expanded clonally by week 6 at 0.1 to 3.0 mg/kg.

The length of the CDR3 is 14 residues. Trimming took 2 bases from V and 5 from J, leaving 14 bases between them. Germline V gene lookup returns CDR1 SGHRS and CDR2 YFSETQ. Assay: immunoSEQ multiplex PCR; the TCRdb copy retains only in-frame clones and omits some. Altogether tens of thousands of clones are present, roughly 80% being singletons, with the ten largest covering 0.8% to 1.1%. About this clone itself: What it binds is unknown.

The receptor was derived from an adult with an advanced solid tumor such as melanoma, head and neck, liver or kidney cancer. The chain combines TRBV5-1 with TRBJ2-7; tentatively, D is TRBD1 (6 bases). The source was CD4+ or CD8+ T cells sorted from blood, collected in a trial of the OX40 agonist ivuxolimab. This CDR3 reads CASSLQGHLDEQYF. The CDR3, as DNA: TGCGCCAGCAGCTTACAGGGCCACTTGGACGAGCAGTACTTC.